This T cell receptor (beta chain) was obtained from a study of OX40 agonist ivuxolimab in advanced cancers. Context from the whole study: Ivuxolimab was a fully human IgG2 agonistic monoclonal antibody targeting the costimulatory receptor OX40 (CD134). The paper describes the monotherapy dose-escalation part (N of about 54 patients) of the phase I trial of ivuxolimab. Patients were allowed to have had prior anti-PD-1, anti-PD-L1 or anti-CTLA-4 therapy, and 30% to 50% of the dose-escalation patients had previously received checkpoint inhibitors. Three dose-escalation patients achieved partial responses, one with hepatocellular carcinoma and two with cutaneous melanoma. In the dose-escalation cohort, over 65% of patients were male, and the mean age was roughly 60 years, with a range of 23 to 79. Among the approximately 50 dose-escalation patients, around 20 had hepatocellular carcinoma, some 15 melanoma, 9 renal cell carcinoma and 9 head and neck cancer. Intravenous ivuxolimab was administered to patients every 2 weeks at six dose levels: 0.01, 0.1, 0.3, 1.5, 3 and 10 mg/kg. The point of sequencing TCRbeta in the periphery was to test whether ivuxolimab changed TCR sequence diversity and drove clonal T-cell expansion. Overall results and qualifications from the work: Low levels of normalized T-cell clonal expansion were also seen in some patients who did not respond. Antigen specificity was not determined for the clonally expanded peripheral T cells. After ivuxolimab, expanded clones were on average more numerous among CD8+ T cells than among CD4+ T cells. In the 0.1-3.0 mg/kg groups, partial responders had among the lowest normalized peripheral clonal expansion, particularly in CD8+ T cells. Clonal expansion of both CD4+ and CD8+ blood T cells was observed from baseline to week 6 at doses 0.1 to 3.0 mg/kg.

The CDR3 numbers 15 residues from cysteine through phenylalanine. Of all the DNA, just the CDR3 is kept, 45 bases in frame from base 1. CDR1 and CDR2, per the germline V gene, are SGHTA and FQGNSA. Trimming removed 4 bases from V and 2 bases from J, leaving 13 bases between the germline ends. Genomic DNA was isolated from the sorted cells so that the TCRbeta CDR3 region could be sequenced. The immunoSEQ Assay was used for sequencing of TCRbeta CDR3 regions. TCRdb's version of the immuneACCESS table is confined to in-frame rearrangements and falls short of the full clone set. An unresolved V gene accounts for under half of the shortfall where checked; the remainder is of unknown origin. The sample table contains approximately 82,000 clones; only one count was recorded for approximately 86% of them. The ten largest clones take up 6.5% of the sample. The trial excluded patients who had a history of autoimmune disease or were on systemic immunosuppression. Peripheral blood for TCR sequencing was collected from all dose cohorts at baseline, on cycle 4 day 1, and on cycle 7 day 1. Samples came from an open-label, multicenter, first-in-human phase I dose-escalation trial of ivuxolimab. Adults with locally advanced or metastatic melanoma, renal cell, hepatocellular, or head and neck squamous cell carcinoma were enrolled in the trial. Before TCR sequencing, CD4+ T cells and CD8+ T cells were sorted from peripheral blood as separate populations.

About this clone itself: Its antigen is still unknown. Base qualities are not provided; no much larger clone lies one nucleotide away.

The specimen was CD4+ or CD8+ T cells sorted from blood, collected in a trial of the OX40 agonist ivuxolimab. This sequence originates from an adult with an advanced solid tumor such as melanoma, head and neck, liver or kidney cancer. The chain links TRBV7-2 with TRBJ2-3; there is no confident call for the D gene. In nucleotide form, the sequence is TGTGCCAGCAGCTCGACCTCTACCTACACAGATACGCAGTATTTT. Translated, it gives CASSSTSTYTDTQYF.